This passage covers 8 T cell receptor beta chains from one sample sequenced in a study of blood T cell repertoires in COVID-19. Data came from immunoSEQ multiplex PCR; TCRdb stores just in-frame clones and leaves some out. The sample holds 200,000 to 250,000 clones, nearly 90% seen once. Sequenced sample: peripheral blood. The receptors derive from a woman in her late teens or twenties who had recovered from COVID-19.

This sequence joins TRBV12-3 or TRBV12-4 and TRBJ2-5; D may be TRBD2 (5 bases). V was pared by 3 bases and J by 6 bases, with 8 bases between. This CDR3 is 12 amino acids long. DNA of the CDR3: TGTGCCAGCAGTTTGAGGGAAAAGACCCAGTACTTC. Protein: CASSLREKTQYF.

The V call is TRBV7-6, the J call TRBJ2-3; 7 nucleotides align to TRBD1. The CDR3 contains 15 residues. V was clipped by 0 bases and J by 5 bases; unmatched bases: 5. Germline lookup yields CDR1 SGHVS and CDR2 FNYEAQ. CDR3 in DNA: TGTGCCAGCAGCTTAGCAGGGGGCAAGCGAGATACGCAGTATTTT. Residues: CASSLAGGKRDTQYF.

This clone was counted only a few times. The chain carries TRBV10-1 and TRBJ2-7, with TRBD2 matching over 8 bases. Trimming removed 2 bases from V and 1 base from J; junction bases left unmatched: 4. Looked up from germline, CDR1 is WNHNN and CDR2 is SYGVQD (reference sequence). This CDR3 contains 15 residues. The CDR3 DNA follows: TGCGCCAGCAGTGAGAAGCGGGAGAGGTCCTACGAGCAGTACTTC. This codes for CASSEKRERSYEQYF.

This rearrangement joins TRBV6-1 to TRBJ1-1; 7 nucleotides agree with TRBD1. Germline CDR1 reads MNHNS; CDR2 reads SASEGT. CDR3 length equals 14 residues. Trimming cost V 5 bases and J 2 bases; bases outside gene matches: 5. CDR3 sequence: CASSYDRANTEAFF. In nucleotides, the CDR3 is TGTGCCAGCAGTTATGACAGGGCCAACACTGAAGCTTTCTTT.

The rearrangement uses TRBV24-1 and TRBJ1-3, with D possibly matching TRBD1 (6 bases). The CDR3 runs 15 residues. The germline V gene encodes CDR1 KGHDR and CDR2 SFDVKD. With 7 bases removed from V and 0 bases from J, the gap between germline ends came to 12 bases. CDR3 DNA: TGTGCCACCAGCCCTAACAGGGCCTCTGGAAACACCATATATTTT. This codes for CATSPNRASGNTIYF.

This rearrangement joins TRBV6-1 to TRBJ1-3; D is undetermined. Deletions cut 2 bases from V and 0 bases from J, with 5 bases between. Germline V gene data show CDR1 as MNHNS and CDR2 as SASEGT. CDR3 length: 14 residues. CDR3 coding DNA: TGTGCCAGCAGTGAACGGAGCTCTGGAAACACCATATATTTT. Its protein is CASSERSSGNTIYF.

V usage is TRBV6-5 and J usage is TRBJ1-1; D call uncertain. V was shortened by 6 bases and J by 0 bases, with 8 bases between the two germline ends. In germline, CDR1 is MNHEY, CDR2 SVGAGI. The CDR3 is 13 amino acids. CDR3 sequence (DNA): TGTGCCAGCAGGACGAGGGTGAACACTGAAGCTTTCTTT. This codes for CASRTRVNTEAFF.

This clone was seen more than once but under ten times. V usage is TRBV20-1 and J usage is TRBJ2-7, with 7 bases aligning to TRBD2. V dropped 3 bases and J dropped 3; count of bases not matched to a gene: 8. Germline V CDR1 and CDR2: DFQATT, SNEGSKA (reference sequence). This CDR3 contains 14 residues. CDR3 residues: CSASSLAEGYEQYF. The CDR3 DNA reads TGCAGTGCTAGTAGCCTAGCGGAGGGCTACGAGCAGTACTTC.